These 23 T cell receptor beta chains originate from one sample sequenced in a study of T cell repertoires in cytomegalovirus infection. TCRdb fed the reads into MiXCR, producing one record per CDR3 protein. The sample has around 350,000 distinct CDR3 sequences; around 18% are singletons. Material for sequencing was PBMCs. These receptors were taken from a human donor in good health (CMV status not recorded). Some clones in this sample may be carry-over from other donors' samples.

This chain links TRBV20-1 with TRBJ2-3; 9 bases align to TRBD2. The CDR3 has 14 residues. Germline CDR1 and CDR2: DFQATT and SNEGSKA (reference sequence). The ends lost 3 bases at V and 2 bases at J; junction bases unmatched: 3. This chain's CDR3 is CSARRGGNTDTQYF. CDR3 bases: TGCAGTGCTAGGCGGGGGGGGAACACAGATACGCAGTATTTT.

This CDR3 is CASIPRGRAGELFF. The CDR3 DNA sequence: TGTGCCAGTATCCCCAGGGGGCGCGCCGGGGAGCTGTTTTTT. V gene TRBV19 combines with J gene TRBJ2-2; 8 bases are shared with TRBD1. Unmatched junction bases numbered 7, after V lost 7 bases and J lost 6 bases. The CDR3 is 14 residues long. CDR1 is LNHDA and CDR2 is SQIVND in the germline V gene (reference sequence).

The rearrangement uses TRBV10-3 and TRBJ2-1, with 8 bases matching TRBD1. Losses at the gene ends were 11 bases for V and 7 bases for J; bases not matched to a gene: 4. CDR3 length: 11 amino acids. Germline CDR1 and CDR2: ENHRY and SYGVKD. The DNA for the CDR3 is TGTGCCTCCCGGACAGGGAATGAGCAGTTCTTC. It yields the protein CASRTGNEQFF.

The J gene is TRBJ1-2, the V gene TRBV28; possible D gene TRBD1, 5 bases. V was cut by 4 bases and J by 0 bases, with 15 bases left in between. CDR3 length: 16 residues. Germline CDR1 reads MDHEN; CDR2 reads SYDVKM. CDR3 residues: CASSSAPGGTNYGYTF. The DNA of the CDR3 is TGTGCCAGCAGTTCGGCCCCCGGGGGGACTAACTATGGCTACACCTTC.

The chain carries TRBV12-3 or TRBV12-4 and TRBJ2-1, with 11 bases aligning to TRBD2. The CDR3 extends over 15 amino acids. The V gene end was trimmed by 7 bases and the J gene end by 9 bases; junction bases not matched to a gene: 11. DNA of the CDR3: TGTGCCAGCACCATGACCCTAGCGGGAGGCGGTGAGCAGTTCTTC. This encodes CASTMTLAGGGEQFF.

This clonotype was picked up a small number of times. The chain has TRBV28 and TRBJ2-4; 7 bases line up with TRBD1. Looked up from germline, CDR1 is MDHEN and CDR2 is SYDVKM. The CDR3 has 17 amino acids. Trimming at V came to 5 bases and at J to 3 bases, leaving 13 bases not matched to a gene. CDR3 protein: CASSPPRQGPDKNIQYF. The CDR3 DNA reads as TGTGCCAGCAGTCCCCCTCGACAGGGTCCGGACAAAAACATTCAGTACTTC.

In its sample, this clonotype was seen a few times. The rearrangement joins TRBV7-2 to TRBJ1-2; D not certain. This CDR3 comprises 13 residues. The V end was cut by 2 bases, the J end by 7 bases, with 11 bases between. Germline CDR1 is SGHTA and CDR2 is FQGNSA. CDR3 in DNA: TGTGCCAGCAGCTTAAACGGCGGCCCTGGCTACACCTTC. Amino acids: CASSLNGGPGYTF.

The gene calls are TRBV2 and TRBJ2-3; 9 bases line up with TRBD2. The length of the CDR3 is 18 residues. The V segment lost 7 bases and the J segment 0 bases; nucleotides outside the gene matches: 14. Per germline, CDR1 SNHLY and CDR2 FYNNEI. The CDR3 loop is CASTSRGQRGESTDTQYF. For the CDR3, the DNA is TGTGCCAGCACCTCAAGGGGTCAGCGGGGGGAAAGCACAGATACGCAGTATTTT. Full variable domain (outside the CDR3, taken from reference TRBV2 and TRBJ2-3): EPEVTQTPSHQVTQMGQEVILRCVPISNHLYFYWYRQILGQKVEFLVSFYNNEISEKSEIFDDQFSVERPDGSNFTLKIRSTKLEDSAMYFCASTSRGQRGESTDTQYFGPGTRLTVL.

V usage is TRBV20-1 and J usage is TRBJ2-7, with TRBD1 identical over 8 bases. Trimming at V came to 4 bases and at J to 4 bases, leaving 6 bases not matched to a gene. The length of the CDR3 is 13 residues. CDR1 and CDR2 from the germline V gene are DFQATT and SNEGSKA (reference sequence). DNA for the CDR3: TGCAGTGCTAAGGAGACAGGGGTGTACGAGCAGTACTTC. Protein product: CSAKETGVYEQYF.

This clonotype has a single count. The genes are TRBV2 and TRBJ2-7; the D gene is possibly TRBD1 (6 bases). This CDR3 region has 13 residues. V lost 11 bases and J lost 2, with 16 bases in between. Germline lookup yields CDR1 SNHLY and CDR2 FYNNEI. DNA for the CDR3: TGTGCCTGCCGCCGCCCAGGGGCCTACGAGCAGTACTTC. Residues: CACRRPGAYEQYF.

Only one count was recorded for this clonotype. The CDR3 loop is CSAARGFSYEQYF. CDR3 sequence (DNA): TGCAGTGCTGCCCGAGGGTTCTCCTACGAGCAGTACTTC. The genes are TRBV20-1 and TRBJ2-7, with a weak D call TRBD2 (5 bases). CDR3 length: 13 residues. CDR1 and CDR2 from the germline V gene are DFQATT and SNEGSKA (reference sequence). Trimming took 5 bases from V and 0 from J, leaving 11 bases between them.

The V call is TRBV12-3 or TRBV12-4, the J call TRBJ1-1; D is unresolved. V shed 2 bases and J shed 2 bases, with 9 bases lying between them. CDR3 length equals 14 residues. In DNA, the CDR3 is TGTGCCAGCAGTTTAATACGGATAAACACTGAAGCTTTCTTT. This sequence encodes CASSLIRINTEAFF.

The chain is built from TRBV4-1 and TRBJ2-1; either TRBD1 or TRBD2 may fit D (5 bases each). There are 15 residues in the CDR3. V gave up 4 bases and J gave up 9 bases, with 19 bases separating them. In germline, CDR1 is MGHRA, CDR2 YSYEKL. The DNA for the CDR3 is TGCGCCAGCAGCCCGGACTCCTCACCGAGGGGTGAGCAGTTCTTC. Amino acids: CASSPDSSPRGEQFF.

Only a few counts were recorded for this clonotype. The chain is built from TRBV5-6 and TRBJ1-5, with D unresolved. Trimming took off 1 base at V and 9 bases at J, with 8 bases between the two ends. The CDR3 spans 12 residues. Germline loops: CDR1 SGHDT, CDR2 YYEEEE. The chain's CDR3 is CASSLQGRPQHF. In nucleotides, the CDR3 is TGTGCCAGCAGCTTGCAAGGGAGGCCCCAGCATTTT.

This clonotype was counted many times. This rearrangement joins TRBV29-1 to TRBJ2-1; D not resolved. This CDR3 comprises 11 residues. Germline-derived CDR1 and CDR2 are SQVTM and ANQGSEA. V lost 2 bases, J lost 3 bases, and 2 bases lay in between. CDR3 amino acids: CSVEYYNEQFF. The CDR3 DNA sequence: TGCAGCGTTGAATACTACAATGAGCAGTTCTTC.

This clonotype turned up a few times. The rearrangement uses TRBV7-2 and TRBJ1-6; D remains ambiguous. Germline-derived CDR1 and CDR2 are SGHTA and FQGNSA. This CDR3 is built from 20 residues. Between the trimmed V and J ends, which lost 1 base and 1 base, there was a span of 20 bases. The CDR3 coding sequence is TGTGCCAGCAGCTTAGGGAATCGACTCGGTCCCTTTTCCTATAATTCACCCCTCCACTTT. Protein: CASSLGNRLGPFSYNSPLHF.

At least ten counts were recorded for this clonotype. The rearrangement joins TRBV7-6 to TRBJ1-4, with no clear D. The CDR3 is made up of 13 amino acids. Germline V gene sequence: CDR1 SGHVS, CDR2 FNYEAQ. Deletions cut 3 bases from V and 2 bases from J, with 4 bases between. CDR3 sequence reads: CASSFYTNEKLFF. DNA of the CDR3: TGTGCCAGCAGCTTTTATACTAATGAAAAACTGTTTTTT.

The chain combines TRBV4-3 with TRBJ2-7; 7 bases fit TRBD2. The CDR3 sequence is 16 residues long. V lost 5 bases, J lost 2 bases, and 12 bases stayed unmatched. Germline lookup yields CDR1 LGHNA and CDR2 YSLEER. CDR3: CASSAEQRGLPYEQYF. CDR3 DNA sequence: TGCGCCAGCAGCGCAGAGCAGCGGGGACTCCCCTACGAGCAGTACTTC.

The chain carries TRBV4-1 and TRBJ1-1; D unclear. The germline CDR1 and CDR2 sequences are MGHRA and YSYEKL. V lost 4 bases and J lost 0, with 9 bases in between. CDR3 length equals 14 residues. The CDR3 DNA reads TGCGCCAGCAGCCCCACCCGCCTGAACACTGAAGCTTTCTTT. Translating gives CASSPTRLNTEAFF.

This clonotype was seen repeatedly, ten times or more. The chain is built from TRBV29-1 and TRBJ2-1; D is uncertain. This CDR3 has 13 residues. Germline V gives CDR1 SQVTM, CDR2 ANQGSEA. Trimming took off 1 base at V and 5 bases at J, with 9 bases between the two ends. CDR3: CSVEAWQDNEQFF. CDR3 DNA: TGCAGCGTTGAAGCTTGGCAGGACAATGAGCAGTTCTTC.

J is TRBJ2-7 and V is TRBV12-5, with TRBD1 as a possible D gene (5 bases). Germline V lookup: CDR1 LGHNT, CDR2 FRNRAP. The CDR3 totals 17 residues. V lost 6 bases, J lost 4 bases, and 25 bases lay in between. The CDR3 DNA reads TGTGCTAGTGGCCTTGGTCAGGGTTTAAGGGTAGTGTACGAGCAGTACTTC. It translates to CASGLGQGLRVVYEQYF.

This chain uses TRBV9 with TRBJ2-1, with D unclear. The CDR3 is 14 residues long. Deletions cut 0 bases from V and 5 bases from J, with 9 bases between. CDR1 and CDR2 from the germline V gene are SGDLS and YYNGEE. In DNA, the CDR3 is TGTGCCAGCAGCGTAGGGGCGCTGGACAATGAGCAGTTCTTC. Protein sequence: CASSVGALDNEQFF.

This clonotype was seen a single time. V and J are TRBV25-1 and TRBJ1-4; TRBD1 matches at 7 bases. Trimming took 11 bases from V and 5 from J; bases not matched to a gene: 14. CDR3 size: 15 residues. Germline V gene lookup returns CDR1 MGHDK and CDR2 SYGVNS. The CDR3 spells CAGGAWGQRNEKLFF. The CDR3 region has the DNA TGTGCCGGTGGAGCTTGGGGACAGCGAAATGAAAAACTGTTTTTT.